This T cell receptor (beta chain) was found in a study of blood T cell repertoires in COVID-19. Study as a whole: Samples taken during acute and convalescent COVID-19 were collected in the United States, Italy and Spain. Nucleic acid was either cDNA or gDNA, and it came from T cells, B-cell-depleted T cells, or PBMCs.

Authors' analysis steps: Estimation of nucleated cell counts was performed using reference gene primer amplification. The assay was immunoSEQ multiplex PCR, and TCRdb's table has in-frame clones only and misses some. D and trimming come from the DNA, and the V and J calls and clone size come from that table. Of tens of thousands of clones listed, about four fifths are singletons. Between the trimmed V and J ends, which lost 4 bases and 0 bases, there was a span of 10 bases. The CDR3 extends over 14 amino acids. The germline gives CDR1 SQVTM, CDR2 ANQGSEA. The receptor comes from a woman aged 55-69 years with acute or convalescent COVID-19. The rearrangement uses TRBV29-1 and TRBJ2-1; D is ambiguous. Sequenced input: peripheral blood. The CDR3 sequence is CSVGGSVSYNEQFF. DNA for the CDR3: TGCAGCGTTGGCGGCAGCGTCTCCTACAATGAGCAGTTCTTC.